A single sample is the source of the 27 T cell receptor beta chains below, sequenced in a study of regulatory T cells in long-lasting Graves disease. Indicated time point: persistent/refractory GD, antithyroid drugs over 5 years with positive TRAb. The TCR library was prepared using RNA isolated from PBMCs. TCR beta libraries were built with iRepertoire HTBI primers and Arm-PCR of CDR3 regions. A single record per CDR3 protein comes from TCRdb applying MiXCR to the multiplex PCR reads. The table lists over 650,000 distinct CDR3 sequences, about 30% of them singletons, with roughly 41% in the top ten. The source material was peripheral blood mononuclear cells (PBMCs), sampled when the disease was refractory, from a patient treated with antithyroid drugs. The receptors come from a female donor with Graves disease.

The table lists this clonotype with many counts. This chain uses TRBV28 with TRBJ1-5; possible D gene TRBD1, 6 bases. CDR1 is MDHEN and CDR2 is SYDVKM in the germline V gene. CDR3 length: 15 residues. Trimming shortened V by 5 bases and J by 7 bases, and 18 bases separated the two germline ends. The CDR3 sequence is CASSLASGAKQPQHF. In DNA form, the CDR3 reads TGTGCCAGCAGTCTTGCATCGGGGGCAAAACAGCCCCAGCATTTT.

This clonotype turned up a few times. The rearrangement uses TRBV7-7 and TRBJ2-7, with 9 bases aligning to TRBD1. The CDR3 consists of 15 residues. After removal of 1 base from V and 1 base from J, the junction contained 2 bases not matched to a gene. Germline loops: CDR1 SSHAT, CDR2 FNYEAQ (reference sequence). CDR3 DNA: TGTGCCAGCAGCTTAGAACAGGGGGCATCCTACGAGCAGTACTTC. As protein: CASSLEQGASYEQYF. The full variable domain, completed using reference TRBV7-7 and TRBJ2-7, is GAGVSQSPRYKVTKRGQDVTLRCDPISSHATLYWYQQALGQGPEFLTYFNYEAQPDKSGLPSDRFSAERPEGSISTLTIQRTEQRDSAMYRCASSLEQGASYEQYFGPGTRLTVT.

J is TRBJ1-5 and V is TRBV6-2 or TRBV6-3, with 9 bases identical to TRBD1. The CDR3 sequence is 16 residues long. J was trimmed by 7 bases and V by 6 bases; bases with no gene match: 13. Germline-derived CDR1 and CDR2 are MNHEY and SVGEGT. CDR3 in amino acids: CASRFSGQGMNQPQHF. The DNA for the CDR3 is TGTGCCAGCAGATTTTCTGGACAGGGGATGAACCAGCCCCAGCATTTT.

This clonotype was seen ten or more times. This chain's CDR3 is CSASPGQGQHYGYTF. The DNA of the CDR3 is TGCAGTGCTAGCCCCGGACAGGGTCAACACTATGGCTACACCTTC. The chain carries TRBV20-1 and TRBJ1-2; 8 bases are a match to TRBD1. The CDR3 consists of 15 residues. Trimming at V came to 3 bases and at J to 3 bases, leaving 9 bases not matched to a gene. CDR1 is DFQATT, CDR2 SNEGSKA, per germline (reference sequence).

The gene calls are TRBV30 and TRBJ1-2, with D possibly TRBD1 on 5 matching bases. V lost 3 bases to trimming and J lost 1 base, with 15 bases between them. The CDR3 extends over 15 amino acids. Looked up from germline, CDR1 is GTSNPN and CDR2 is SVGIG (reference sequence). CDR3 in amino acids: CAWSDPRGFNYGYTF. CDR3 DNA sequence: TGTGCCTGGAGCGACCCGAGGGGATTTAACTATGGCTACACCTTC. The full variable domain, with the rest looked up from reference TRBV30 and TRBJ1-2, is SQTIHQWPATLVQPVGSPLSLECTVEGTSNPNLYWYRQAAGRGLQLLFYSVGIGQISSEVPQNLSASRPQDRQFILSSKKLLLSDSGFYLCAWSDPRGFNYGYTFGSGTRLTVV.

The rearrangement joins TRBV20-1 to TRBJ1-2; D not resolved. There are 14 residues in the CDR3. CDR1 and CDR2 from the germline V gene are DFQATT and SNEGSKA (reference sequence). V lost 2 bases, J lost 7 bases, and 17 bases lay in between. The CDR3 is CSARPPEQLFGYTF. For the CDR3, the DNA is TGCAGTGCTAGACCCCCGGAACAGTTGTTTGGCTACACCTTC.

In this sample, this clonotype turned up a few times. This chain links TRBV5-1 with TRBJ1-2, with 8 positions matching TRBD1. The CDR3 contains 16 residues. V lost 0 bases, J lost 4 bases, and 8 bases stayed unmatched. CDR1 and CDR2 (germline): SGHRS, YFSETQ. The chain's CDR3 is CASSLAPDRVLYGYTF. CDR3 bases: TGCGCCAGCAGCTTGGCTCCGGACAGGGTGCTCTATGGCTACACCTTC.

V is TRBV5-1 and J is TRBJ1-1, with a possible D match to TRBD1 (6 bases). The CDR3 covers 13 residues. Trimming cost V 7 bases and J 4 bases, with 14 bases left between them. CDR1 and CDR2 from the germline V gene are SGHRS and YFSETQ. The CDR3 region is CASATGATTEAFF. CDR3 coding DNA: TGCGCCAGCGCGACGGGGGCGACCACTGAAGCTTTCTTT. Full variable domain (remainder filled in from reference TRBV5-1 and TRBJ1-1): KAGVTQTPRYLIKTRGQQVTLSCSPISGHRSVSWYQQTPGQGLQFLFEYFSETQRNKGNFPGRFSGRQFSNSRSEMNVSTLELGDSALYLCASATGATTEAFFGQGTRLTVV.

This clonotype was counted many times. DNA for the CDR3: TGTGCCAGCAGTTTATTCGGCAGTCTGGACACTGAAGCTTTCTTT. This codes for CASSLFGSLDTEAFF. The rearrangement uses TRBV27 and TRBJ1-1; D is unresolved. Trimming shortened V by 1 base and J by 3 bases, and 12 bases separated the two germline ends. Germline V gene sequence: CDR1 MNHEY, CDR2 SMNVEV (reference sequence). This CDR3 contains 15 residues.

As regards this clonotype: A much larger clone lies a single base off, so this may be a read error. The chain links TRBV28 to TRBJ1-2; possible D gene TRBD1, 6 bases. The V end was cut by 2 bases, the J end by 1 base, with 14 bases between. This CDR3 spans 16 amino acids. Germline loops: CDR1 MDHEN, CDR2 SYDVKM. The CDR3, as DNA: TGTGCCAGCAGTTTAGGTGGAACAGGGAGTAACTATGGCTACACCTTC. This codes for CASSLGGTGSNYGYTF.

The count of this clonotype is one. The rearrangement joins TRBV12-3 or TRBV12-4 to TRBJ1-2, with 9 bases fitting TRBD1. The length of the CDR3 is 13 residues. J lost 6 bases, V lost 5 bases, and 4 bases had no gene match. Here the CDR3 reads CASSRRTGDGYTF. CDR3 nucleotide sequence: TGTGCCAGCAGTCGACGGACAGGGGATGGCTACACCTTC.

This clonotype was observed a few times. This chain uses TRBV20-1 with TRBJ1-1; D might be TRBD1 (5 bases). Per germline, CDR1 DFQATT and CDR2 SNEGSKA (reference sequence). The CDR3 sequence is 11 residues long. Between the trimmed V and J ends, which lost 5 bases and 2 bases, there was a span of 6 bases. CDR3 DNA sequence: TGCAGTGCTTGGGACAACACTGAAGCTTTCTTT. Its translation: CSAWDNTEAFF.

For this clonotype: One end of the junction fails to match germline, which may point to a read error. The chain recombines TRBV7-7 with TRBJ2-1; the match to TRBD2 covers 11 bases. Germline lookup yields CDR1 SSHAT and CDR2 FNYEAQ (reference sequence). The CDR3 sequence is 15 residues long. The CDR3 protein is CASSPGLAEYNEQFF. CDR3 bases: TGTGCTAGCAGCCCGGGACTAGCGGAGTACAATGAGCAGTTCTTC.

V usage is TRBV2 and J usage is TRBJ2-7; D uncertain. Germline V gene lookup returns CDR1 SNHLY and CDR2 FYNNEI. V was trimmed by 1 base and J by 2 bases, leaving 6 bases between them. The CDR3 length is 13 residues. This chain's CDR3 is CASSEDRPYEQYF. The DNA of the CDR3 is TGTGCCAGCAGTGAAGATCGCCCCTACGAGCAGTACTTC.

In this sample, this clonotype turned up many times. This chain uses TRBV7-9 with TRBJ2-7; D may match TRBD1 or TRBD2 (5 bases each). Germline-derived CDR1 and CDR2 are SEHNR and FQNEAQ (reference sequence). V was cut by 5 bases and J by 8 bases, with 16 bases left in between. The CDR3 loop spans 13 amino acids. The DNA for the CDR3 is TGTGCCAGCAGCCGCACTAGGGACGGCAAGCAGTACTTC. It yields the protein CASSRTRDGKQYF.

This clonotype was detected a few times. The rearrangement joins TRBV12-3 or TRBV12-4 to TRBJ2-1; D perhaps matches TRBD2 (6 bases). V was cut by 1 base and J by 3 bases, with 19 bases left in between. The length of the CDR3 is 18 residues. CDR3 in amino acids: CASSLGIGVADLYNEQFF. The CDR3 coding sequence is TGTGCCAGCAGTTTAGGAATCGGGGTAGCGGACCTCTACAATGAGCAGTTCTTC.

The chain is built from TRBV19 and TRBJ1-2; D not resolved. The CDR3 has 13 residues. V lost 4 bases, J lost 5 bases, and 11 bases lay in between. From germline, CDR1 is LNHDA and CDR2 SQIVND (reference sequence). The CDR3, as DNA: TGTGCCAGTAGTACCGGACGGATATATGGCTACACCTTC. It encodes CASSTGRIYGYTF.

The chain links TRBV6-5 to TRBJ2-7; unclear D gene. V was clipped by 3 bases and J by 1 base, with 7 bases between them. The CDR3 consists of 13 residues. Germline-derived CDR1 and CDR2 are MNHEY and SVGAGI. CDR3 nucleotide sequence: TGTGCCAGCAGTTATGCTAATTCCTACGAGCAGTACTTC. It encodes CASSYANSYEQYF.

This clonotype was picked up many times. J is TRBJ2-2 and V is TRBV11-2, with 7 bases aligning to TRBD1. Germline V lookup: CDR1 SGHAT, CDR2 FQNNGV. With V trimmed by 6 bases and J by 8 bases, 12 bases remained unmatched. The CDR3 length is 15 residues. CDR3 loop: CASSTSAQGLGELFF. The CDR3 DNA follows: TGTGCCAGCAGTACCTCGGCACAGGGGCTAGGGGAGCTGTTTTTT. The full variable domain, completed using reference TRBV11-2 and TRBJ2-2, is EAGVAQSPRYKIIEKRQSVAFWCNPISGHATLYWYQQILGQGPKLLIQFQNNGVVDDSQLPKDRFSAERLKGVDSTLKIQPAKLEDSAVYLCASSTSAQGLGELFFGEGSRLTVL.

CDR3 in amino acids: CASSVNDQNIQYF. The CDR3 nucleotides read TGTGCCAGCAGCGTAAACGATCAAAACATTCAGTACTTC. The rearrangement links TRBV9 to TRBJ2-4; no clear D gene. Germline V gene lookup returns CDR1 SGDLS and CDR2 YYNGEE. The CDR3 is 13 amino acids. Trimming took off 1 base at V and 5 bases at J, with 7 bases between the two ends.

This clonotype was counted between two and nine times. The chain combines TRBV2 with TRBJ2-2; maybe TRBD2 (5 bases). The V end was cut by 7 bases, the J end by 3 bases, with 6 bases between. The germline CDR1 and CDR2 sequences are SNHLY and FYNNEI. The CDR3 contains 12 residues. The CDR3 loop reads CASTGDTGELFF. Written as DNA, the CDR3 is TGTGCCAGCACCGGGGACACCGGGGAGCTGTTTTTT.

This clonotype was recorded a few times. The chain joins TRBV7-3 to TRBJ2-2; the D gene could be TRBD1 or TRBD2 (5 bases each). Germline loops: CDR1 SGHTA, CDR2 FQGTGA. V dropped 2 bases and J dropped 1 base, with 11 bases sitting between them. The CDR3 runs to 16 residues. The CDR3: CASSLGDRLNTGELFF. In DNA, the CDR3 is TGTGCCAGCAGCTTAGGGGACCGACTGAACACCGGGGAGCTGTTTTTT.

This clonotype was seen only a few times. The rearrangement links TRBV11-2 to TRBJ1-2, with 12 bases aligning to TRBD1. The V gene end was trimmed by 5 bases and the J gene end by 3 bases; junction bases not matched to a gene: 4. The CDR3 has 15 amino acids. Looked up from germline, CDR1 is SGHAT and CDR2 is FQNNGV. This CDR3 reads CASSPGQGADYGYTF. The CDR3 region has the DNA TGTGCCAGCAGCCCGGGACAGGGGGCGGACTATGGCTACACCTTC.

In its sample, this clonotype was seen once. The CDR3 sequence: CASGRLAGRTDTQYF. CDR3 DNA: TGTGCCAGCGGAAGACTAGCGGGACGCACAGATACGCAGTATTTT. The chain has TRBV13 and TRBJ2-3, with 11 bases fitting TRBD2. There are 15 residues in the CDR3. Germline assignment: CDR1 PRHDT and CDR2 FYEKMQ (reference sequence). With 8 bases clipped from V and 1 base from J, the junction kept 5 bases outside the gene matches.

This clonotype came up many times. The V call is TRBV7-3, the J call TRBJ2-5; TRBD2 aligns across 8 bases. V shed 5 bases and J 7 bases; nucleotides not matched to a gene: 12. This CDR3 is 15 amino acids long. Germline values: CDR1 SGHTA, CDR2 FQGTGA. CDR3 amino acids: CASSQTSEYPGTQYF. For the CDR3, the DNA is TGTGCCAGCAGCCAGACTAGCGAATATCCGGGGACCCAGTACTTC.

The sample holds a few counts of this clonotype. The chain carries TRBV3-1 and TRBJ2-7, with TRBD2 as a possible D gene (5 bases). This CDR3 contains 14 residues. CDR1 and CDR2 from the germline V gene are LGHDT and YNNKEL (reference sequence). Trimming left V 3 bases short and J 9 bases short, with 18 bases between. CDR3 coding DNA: TGTGCCAGCAGCCAGACCAAGGGCACGGCGGGGCAGTACTTC. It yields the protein CASSQTKGTAGQYF.

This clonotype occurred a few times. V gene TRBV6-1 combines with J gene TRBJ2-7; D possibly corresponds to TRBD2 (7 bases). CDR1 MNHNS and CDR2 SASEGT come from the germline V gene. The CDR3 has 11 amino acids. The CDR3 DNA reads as TGTAGGGGGAGGGCCGCGTACGAGCAGTACTTC. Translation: CRGRAAYEQYF.